This T cell receptor beta chain came from a study of blood T cell repertoires in COVID-19. Looking at the study overall: T cells, B-cell-depleted T cells, or PBMCs provided the cDNA or gDNA that served as material.

Original methodology: Reference gene primers were amplified, and this amplification served to estimate nucleated cell counts. Assay used: immunoSEQ multiplex PCR; TCRdb lists only in-frame clones, some missing. The V and J calls and clone size were taken over from that table, and D and trimming were inferred from the DNA. The repertoire holds around 97,000 clones, with about 85% as singletons. Input material: peripheral blood. The clonotype comes from a man aged 45-60 years in a cohort sampled during active COVID-19.

Here the CDR3 reads CASSPSGQGIAKNIQYF. The CDR3 DNA reads TGTGCCAGCAGCCCCTCGGGACAGGGAATAGCCAAAAACATTCAGTACTTC. The chain recombines TRBV28 with TRBJ2-4, with 9 nucleotides matching TRBD1. Germline CDR1 reads MDHEN; CDR2 reads SYDVKM. V lost 6 bases and J lost 0; bases outside the gene matches: 9. This CDR3 region has 17 residues.